This T cell receptor (beta chain) emerged from a study of vaccination effects on CD4 cells after COVID-19. Background on the study: The cohort was immunized with two doses of either the BNT162b2 or mRNA-1273 vaccine.

Findings of the study overall: Only a single clone (1 of 255 vaccine-induced clones in healthy vaccinees) cross-reacted with common cold coronaviruses. Among infection- and vaccine-induced clones, marked clonal contraction occurred late after vaccination.

For this clone: Its antigen is currently unknown.

Here immunoSEQ multiplex PCR was the method, and the copy in TCRdb shows in-frame clones only, minus some. The data show 27,000 or so clones, 72% seen once. Antigen-specific CD4+ T cells were expanded (with viral peptide pools) by the ViraFEST assay ahead of sequencing. It was after around eleven days of culture that CD4+ T cells were isolated. Vaccinated recipients, who were negative for nucleocapsid antibodies, had no history of SARS-CoV-2 infection. Half the medium was swapped for IL-2 medium on days 3 and 7. The germline gives CDR1 MNHNS, CDR2 SASEGT. CDR3 length equals 16 residues. V shed 2 bases and J shed 10 bases, with 18 bases lying between them.

The chain joins TRBV6-1 to TRBJ1-6; D is possibly TRBD1 (5 bases). The TCR was taken from a human donor who received a COVID-19 vaccine. Sequencing used CD4+ T cells from PBMCs cultured with SARS-CoV-2 spike peptides, obtained before COVID-19 vaccination. This CDR3 is CASSEYRDRVASPLHF. DNA of the CDR3: TGTGCCAGCAGTGAATATAGGGACCGCGTGGCATCACCCCTCCACTTT.